This T cell receptor (beta chain) was sequenced for a study of beta chain features in type 1 diabetes listed by TCRdb under 2018. Study-wide context: Mean age, gender distribution, total cell number and subset yield were not different between patients and healthy donors. Regulatory and stem cell-like memory subsets were isolated from only 8 patients and about eight healthy donors, whereas naive and central memory subsets came from all 30 or so donors. The study compared the TCRB repertoires of sorted circulating CD4+ T cell subsets in recently diagnosed type 1 diabetes patients with those in matched healthy donors. Across all samples, fewer than 110,000,000 sorted cells were examined, and cell number per subset correlated strongly with RNA yield.

About this clone itself: Its antigen is still unknown. No base-level quality is on record; no much larger clone is a single base apart.

The entire isolated RNA was reverse transcribed using the High Capacity cDNA Reverse Transcription Kit, and thus expressed TCRB transcripts were sequenced. Naive, central memory and regulatory T cell samples underwent deep immunoSEQ sequencing, averaging roughly 3.4 million total reads per sample. After sorted cells were lysed in RLT buffer, RNA was extracted with DNase-treated RNeasy Micro or Mini kits, with the choice depending on cell number. To prevent cross-contamination, each cell subset was processed individually, whereas patient and healthy donor samples were processed jointly. The immunoSEQ multiplex PCR was used to amplify TCRB sequences from cDNA, generating 87-bp fragments that spanned the CDR3 region. Sequencing of the amplicons was done on the Illumina HiSeq platform. For the original study's pipeline: Synthetic template baselines were used to correct PCR bias computationally, reads within Hamming distance 2 were collapsed, and singletons that could not be merged were discarded. Reads were aligned against IMGT so that V, D and J genes, CDR3 length and insertions or deletions at six rearrangement sites could be assigned. Within each subset, clonotype counts were normalized to sorted cell number, and only after that were true diversity and Gini coefficients computed with the tcR R package. Repertoire sharing was quantified using the overlap coefficient calculated on TCRB nucleotide sequences. As a proxy for the pre-selection repertoire, out-of-frame TCRB sequences from naive cells were analyzed. As stored in TCRdb, this immuneACCESS dataset retains in-frame rearrangements with V and J assigned. A fraction of the clones does not appear; measured against another copy, unresolved V genes explain less than half of the discrepancy, and the remainder lacks a known reason. That table gives V, J and clone size, and the DNA gave D and trimming. This sample lists hundreds of thousands of clones; about 16% were detected once. Approximately 0.099% of the sample lies in the top ten.

The research as a whole found: Because cDNA was sequenced instead of genomic DNA, activated cells with high expression could be over-represented, although the groups did not differ in activation or CD3 levels. PCR might favor shorter templates, but patient and control samples were amplified and corrected together, so any skew would affect both groups equally. In all four CD4+ subsets, TCRB CDR3 length was moderately but significantly shorter in type 1 diabetes patients. At VDJ recombination sites, patients with type 1 diabetes made fewer insertions and deleted more nucleotides, a pattern implying thymic rearrangement abnormalities. Naive, central memory and regulatory TCRB repertoires appeared to be more alike among patients than among healthy donors. Because the HLA sub-analyses included only small numbers of individuals, any influence of HLA type on TCRB rearrangement was left unresolved.

From each donor, a single peripheral blood sample of roughly 0.11 L on average was drawn into heparinised tubes. Using a panel that included CD45RO, CCR7, CD25, CD127, CD95 and CD27, naive, central memory, regulatory and stem cell-like memory CD4+ T cells were sorted on a BD FACSAria II. A purity above 98% was achieved for all sorted populations. PBMCs were isolated right away by Lymphoprep density gradient centrifugation and were stained directly, without culture. Samples were stained and sorted in pairs, with one healthy donor and one patient per experiment, so that batch effects were minimized. This clonotype originated in a man aged 18 to 30 in good health. Sequencing was performed on naive CD4+ T cells from blood. The sample's cell subset or site, from its label and the paper: true naive CD4+ T cells.

The DNA is TGTGCCAGCAGCCCCGACAGGGCTCAGCCCCAGCATTTT. It is translated as CASSPDRAQPQHF. The chain was built from TRBV7-2 and TRBJ1-5; TRBD1 agrees with 7 junctional bases. The CDR3 spans 13 residues, from the cysteine through the phenylalanine. Only the CDR3 region is kept as DNA, spanning 39 bases read in frame from base 1. Germline trimming: 5 bases from V, 6 bases from J; junction bases outside gene matches: 4. The germline V gene specifies SGHTA as CDR1 and FQGNSA as CDR2.